This paragraph covers one T cell receptor beta chain sequence. The target antigen is unknown. This sample was included in a study of shared clonotypes between healthy human individuals. Turning to the study itself: Aged between 18 and 49, the donors were a couple of women and a few men. Each donor's CD4 naive and CD4 memory cells filled three plates apiece, CD8 naive two, and CD8 memory one. Overall study findings and caveats: When naive CD4 clonotypes were compared across a few donors, about 4.8% were shared.

The CDR3 runs 15 residues. The ends lost 6 bases at V and 0 bases at J; junction bases unmatched: 5. Germline assignment: CDR1 WSHSY and CDR2 SAAADI. At deep level, the assay was performed. Assay used: immunoSEQ multiplex PCR; TCRdb lists only in-frame clones, some missing. The repertoire has 2 million to 2.5 million clones, approximately 94% of them found once; the top ten carry around 1.7%. CD45RO-negative, CCR7-selected cells formed the naive CD8 fraction, which excluded terminally differentiated effector memory CD45RA+ cells. The chain uses TRBV10-2 and TRBJ1-1; 9 positions agree with TRBD1. The TCR sequence derives from a man between 18 and 35 years old in good health. Some clones in this sample may be carry-over from other donors' samples. Sequencing input: naive CD8+ T cells from PBMCs. CDR3 nucleotide sequence: TGCGCCAGCAGGAACAGGGGGCAAATGAACACTGAAGCTTTCTTT. Its protein product is CASRNRGQMNTEAFF.